This TCR beta chain was recovered during a study of T cells in Graves' hyperthyroidism and ophthalmopathy. Whole-study findings and limits: Blood samples included most of the expanded thyroid clonotypes exceeding 0.001.

TCR beta CDR3 region amplification was performed from RNA transcripts. The HTBI primer set drove a first-round RT-PCR of the TCR CDR3. MiXCR, run by TCRdb on the multiplex PCR reads, gives a single entry per CDR3 protein. Of about 570,000 distinct CDR3 sequences in the sample, just over 45% were seen once. Uncontrolled infection, other autoimmune disease, pregnancy or lactation disqualified patients from enrolment. Together with thyroid ultrasound, orbital computed tomography, serum thyroxine and TRAb, clinical symptoms were used for diagnoses. This clonotype was recorded at least ten times. What it recognizes is unknown. The V segment lost 5 bases and the J segment 3 bases; nucleotides outside the gene matches: 3. The CDR3 length is 14 residues.

This TCR was recovered from an adult woman with Graves' disease, either hyperthyroidism or ophthalmopathy (not recorded which). This chain uses TRBV12-3 or TRBV12-4 with TRBJ2-7; TRBD2 aligns across 11 bases. Input material: peripheral blood or thyroid tissue (not recorded which). The chain's CDR3 is CASSLSGRVYEQYF. DNA for the CDR3: TGTGCCAGCAGTCTTAGCGGGAGGGTCTACGAGCAGTACTTC.